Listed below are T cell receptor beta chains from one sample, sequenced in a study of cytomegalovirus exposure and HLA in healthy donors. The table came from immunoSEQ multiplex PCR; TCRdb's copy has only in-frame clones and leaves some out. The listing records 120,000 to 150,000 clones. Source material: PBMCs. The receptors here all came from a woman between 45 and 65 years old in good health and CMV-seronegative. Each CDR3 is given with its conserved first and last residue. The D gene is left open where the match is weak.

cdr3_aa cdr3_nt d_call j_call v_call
CASSGDFSETQYF TGTGCCAGCAGTGGGGACTTCTCGGAGACCCAGTACTTC - TRBJ2-5 TRBV2
CASSFRHSYEQYF TGTGCCAGCAGTTTCCGACATTCCTACGAGCAGTACTTC - TRBJ2-7 TRBV27
CASSELGHGGYTF TGTGCCAGCAGTGAACTGGGGCACGGGGGCTACACCTTC - TRBJ1-2 TRBV2
CASSLAPTGNTGELFF TGTGCCAGCAGCTTGGCCCCCACAGGGAACACCGGGGAGCTGTTTTTT - TRBJ2-2 TRBV5-4
CASSPGTSGSEQYF TGTGCCAGCAGCCCCGGGACTAGCGGGAGTGAGCAGTACTTC TRBD2 TRBJ2-7 TRBV7-2
CAWRSGPNTEAFF TGTGCCTGGAGGTCGGGTCCGAACACTGAAGCTTTCTTT - TRBJ1-1 TRBV30
CASSPVGRGAPNEQFF TGTGCCAGCAGTCCCGTAGGAAGGGGCGCCCCCAATGAGCAGTTCTTC - TRBJ2-1 TRBV28
CACSTGELFF TGTGCCTGCTCCACCGGGGAGCTGTTTTTT - TRBJ2-2 TRBV30
CASSSPGGRNTQYF TGTGCCAGCAGTTCTCCAGGGGGCCGAAATACGCAGTATTTT TRBD1 TRBJ2-3 TRBV27
CASSILGDSRDYGYTF TGTGCCAGTAGTATTCTTGGGGACTCCAGGGACTATGGCTACACCTTC - TRBJ1-2 TRBV19
CASRHSAKQEKLFF TGCGCCAGCAGGCACTCCGCTAAACAGGAAAAACTGTTTTTT - TRBJ1-4 TRBV5-1
CASSFTSGGAGETQYF TGTGCCAGCAGTTTTACTAGCGGGGGGGCCGGAGAGACCCAGTACTTC TRBD2 TRBJ2-5 TRBV28
CASSPSSGGETQYF TGTGCCAGCAGCCCCAGTTCCGGAGGGGAGACCCAGTACTTC - TRBJ2-5 TRBV7-3
CASSQRGYNEQFF TGTGCCAGCAGTCAGCGGGGCTACAATGAGCAGTTCTTC TRBD2 TRBJ2-1 TRBV9
CASSERQGRSNQPQHF TGTGCCAGCAGTGAAAGACAGGGGAGAAGCAATCAGCCCCAGCATTTT TRBD1 TRBJ1-5 TRBV6-1
CASTRGVQTGYEQYF TGTGCCAGCACAAGGGGAGTCCAGACAGGATACGAGCAGTACTTC - TRBJ2-7 TRBV28
CASSLDGGGRGQPQHF TGTGCCAGCAGCTTAGATGGAGGAGGGAGAGGTCAGCCCCAGCATTTT - TRBJ1-5 TRBV7-8
CAWTGTGGGTQYF TGTGCCTGGACCGGGACAGGTGGTGGAACCCAGTACTTC TRBD1 TRBJ2-5 TRBV30
CASSPGAGLVKLFF TGCGCCAGCAGCCCTGGCGCGGGGCTCGTAAAACTGTTTTTT - TRBJ1-4 TRBV5-1
CASRTRGYTEAFF TGTGCCAGTCGAACAAGGGGGTACACTGAAGCTTTCTTT - TRBJ1-1 TRBV19
CASSVGGRGDTEAFF TGTGCCAGCAGTGTAGGTGGTCGGGGTGACACTGAAGCTTTCTTT - TRBJ1-1 TRBV2
CATSRDRSSNQPQHF TGTGCCACCAGCAGAGATCGGTCCAGCAATCAGCCCCAGCATTTT - TRBJ1-5 TRBV15
CASSQDQGASPLHF TGTGCCAGCAGCCAAGATCAGGGGGCTTCACCCCTCCACTTT TRBD1 TRBJ1-6 TRBV4-2
CASSSGQGVDTQYF TGTGCCAGCAGCTCGGGACAGGGGGTGGATACGCAGTATTTT TRBD1 TRBJ2-3 TRBV2
CASSLDRGYEQYF TGTGCCAGCAGCCTGGACAGGGGATACGAGCAGTACTTC TRBD1 TRBJ2-7 TRBV11-2
CASSIGGSSYEQYF TGTGCCAGTAGTATAGGCGGGAGCTCCTACGAGCAGTACTTC TRBD2 TRBJ2-7 TRBV19
CASSVRDEQYF TGTGCCAGCAGTGTGAGGGACGAGCAGTACTTC - TRBJ2-7 TRBV7-8